Shown below are 9 T cell receptor beta chains from a single sample sequenced in a study of cytomegalovirus exposure and HLA in healthy donors listed by TCRdb under 2017. Library preparation used the immunoSEQ multiplex PCR assay. For the multiplex PCR, a mixture combining 60 forward primers for TCR Vbeta segments and 13 reverse primers for TCR Jbeta segments was used. Sourced from immuneACCESS, this table was stored by TCRdb with only in-frame sequences that have V and J called. A share of the clones is absent; for the studies checked, an unresolved V gene accounts for under half, and the remainder has no known explanation. This sample is represented by about 140,000 clones; 60% to 85% of them were singletons. The top ten clones comprise roughly 1.3% of the sample. Sample: PBMCs. The receptor set was obtained from a woman aged 40 to 50 in good health and CMV-seronegative.

The chain employs TRBV6-1 and TRBJ1-6, with D uncertain. V was trimmed by 2 bases and J by 4 bases, leaving 9 bases between them. Germline loops: CDR1 MNHNS, CDR2 SASEGT. The CDR3 is 15 amino acids. The CDR3, as DNA: TGTGCCAGCAGTGAAACTCTACAGTATAATTCACCCCTCCACTTT. Translating it yields CASSETLQYNSPLHF.

This clone appeared a few times. The CDR3 reads CASSPQGSYGYTF. CDR3 in DNA: TGTGCCAGCAGCCCACAGGGGAGCTATGGCTACACCTTC. V gene TRBV11-2 combines with J gene TRBJ1-2, with TRBD1 identical over 7 bases. The CDR3 is 13 amino acids. Germline loops: CDR1 SGHAT, CDR2 FQNNGV. V dropped 5 bases and J dropped 4; count of bases not matched to a gene: 4.

This clone was detected only once. The chain links TRBV4-1 to TRBJ1-2, with a weak D call TRBD1 (5 bases). Looked up from germline, CDR1 is MGHRA and CDR2 is YSYEKL. The CDR3 extends over 16 amino acids. V lost 0 bases and J lost 5, with 16 bases in between. The CDR3 protein is CASSQEIITGPYGYTF. The CDR3 coding sequence is TGCGCCAGCAGCCAAGAAATTATAACAGGCCCATATGGCTACACCTTC.

The rearrangement links TRBV6-5 to TRBJ1-6, with 10 bases fitting TRBD1. CDR3 length: 16 residues. V lost 2 bases, J lost 6 bases, and 4 bases stayed unmatched. CDR1 MNHEY and CDR2 SVGAGI come from the germline V gene. The CDR3 nucleotides are TGTGCCAGCAGTTACGGGTGGGACAGGGGTAATTCACCCCTCCACTTT. This translates into CASSYGWDRGNSPLHF.

This clone was observed a single time. The J gene is TRBJ1-1, the V gene TRBV27; D possibly corresponds to TRBD1 (5 bases). There are 14 residues in the CDR3. With 6 bases removed from V and 1 base from J, the gap between germline ends came to 12 bases. Germline CDR1 and CDR2: MNHEY and SMNVEV (reference sequence). CDR3 loop: CASSPTDRNTEAFF. CDR3 coding DNA: TGTGCCAGCAGCCCGACAGACCGGAACACTGAAGCTTTCTTT.

To note about this clone: At one boundary the junction diverges from the germline segment, which might be a read error. The chain links TRBV5-1 to TRBJ1-1; tentative D call: TRBD1 (5 bases). Germline V gene sequence: CDR1 SGHRS, CDR2 YFSETQ. This CDR3 spans 12 amino acids. The CDR3 DNA reads as TGCGCCAGCAGCTTGGAGGGGCAGCCCGAGGTCTTT. It encodes CASSLEGQPEVF.

In the case of this clone: At the DNA level, this CDR3 is encoded by other sequences in the same sample as well. The chain is built from TRBV7-9 and TRBJ1-1; the D gene is possibly TRBD1 (6 bases). Germline CDR1 and CDR2: SEHNR and FQNEAQ (reference sequence). This CDR3 region has 14 residues. Between the trimmed V and J ends, which lost 2 bases and 1 base, there was a span of 8 bases. The CDR3 loop is CASSLQGSNTEAFF. For the CDR3, the DNA is TGTGCCAGCAGCTTACAGGGGTCGAACACTGAAGCTTTCTTT. Based on the CDR3 plus reference TRBV7-9 and TRBJ1-1, the full variable domain is DTGVSQNPRHKITKRGQNVTFRCDPISEHNRLYWYRQTLGQGPEFLTYFQNEAQLEKSRLLSDRFSAERPKGSFSTLEIQRTEQGDSAMYLCASSLQGSNTEAFFGQGTRLTVV.

V and J are TRBV4-3 and TRBJ2-7; TRBD2 is a possible D gene (5 bases). The CDR3 length is 16 residues. Germline V gene lookup returns CDR1 LGHNA and CDR2 YSLEER. Trimming cost V 2 bases and J 0 bases, with 14 bases left between them. The CDR3 region is CASSQRGYGSSYEQYF. The CDR3 DNA reads as TGCGCCAGCAGCCAACGAGGGTATGGCAGCTCCTACGAGCAGTACTTC.

The chain carries TRBV6-1 and TRBJ1-4; D not certain. Trimming removed 4 bases at V and 4 bases at J, with 10 bases between. Germline CDR1 reads MNHNS; CDR2 reads SASEGT. This CDR3 has 14 amino acids. The CDR3 loop reads CASSVILSNEKLFF. The CDR3 DNA reads TGTGCCAGCAGTGTTATACTGAGTAATGAAAAACTGTTTTTT.